The 20 T cell receptor beta chains listed next were all sequenced from one sample in a study of cytomegalovirus exposure and HLA in healthy donors. The PCR made use of 60 Vbeta and 13 Jbeta primers. Generated by immunoSEQ multiplex PCR, the TCRdb table keeps only in-frame clones and is missing some. This sample has roughly 68,000 clones; 65% to 70% occur once, and the top ten carry less than 25%. Sequenced: PBMCs. All receptors derive from a man aged 35 to 55 in good health and CMV-seropositive.

CDR3 in DNA: TGTGCCAGTAGTATAGATGGGGGGGAGACCCAGTACTTC. It codes for CASSIDGGETQYF. V and J are TRBV19 and TRBJ2-5; tentatively, D is TRBD2 (6 bases). This CDR3 has 13 amino acids. V lost 0 bases to trimming and J lost 5 bases, with 7 bases between them. The germline CDR1 and CDR2 sequences are LNHDA and SQIVND (reference sequence).

The CDR3 is CASSFAGGPSFNTQYF. CDR3 sequence (DNA): TGTGCCAGCTCTTTCGCGGGGGGACCTAGTTTTAATACGCAGTATTTT. The chain is built from TRBV2 and TRBJ2-3, with 8 bases matching TRBD2. Germline assignment: CDR1 SNHLY and CDR2 FYNNEI. The CDR3 is 16 residues long. Unmatched junction bases numbered 17, after V lost 8 bases and J lost 7 bases.

This clone was observed a handful of times. V gene TRBV2 combines with J gene TRBJ1-4; 10 bases match TRBD1. CDR3 length equals 17 residues. Germline lookup yields CDR1 SNHLY and CDR2 FYNNEI. After removal of 5 bases from V and 2 bases from J, the junction contained 8 bases not matched to a gene. The CDR3 loop is CASSFRDRGYTNEKLFF. In DNA, the CDR3 is TGTGCCAGCAGTTTCCGGGACAGGGGTTATACTAATGAAAAACTGTTTTTT.

The genes are TRBV4-2 and TRBJ1-1; 8 bases line up with TRBD1. Germline lookup yields CDR1 LGHNA and CDR2 YNFKEQ. The trim removed 1 base at V and 3 bases at J, leaving 4 bases unmatched. This CDR3 is 15 amino acids long. CDR3 in amino acids: CASSQVNRGDTEAFF. The CDR3 coding sequence is TGTGCCAGCAGCCAAGTTAACAGGGGGGACACTGAAGCTTTCTTT.

V and J are TRBV11-3 and TRBJ2-3, with D maybe TRBD2 (5 bases). The CDR3 sequence is 13 residues long. Germline V CDR1 and CDR2: SGHNT, YENEEA. With 5 bases removed from V and 3 bases from J, the gap between germline ends came to 9 bases. CDR3 amino acids: CASSRRLTDTQYF. In DNA, the CDR3 is TGTGCCAGCAGCCGAAGACTAACAGATACGCAGTATTTT.

This clone was seen only a few times. This chain links TRBV2 with TRBJ2-7, with TRBD2 as a possible D gene (6 bases). The CDR3 contains 12 residues. CDR1 and CDR2 from the germline V gene are SNHLY and FYNNEI. V lost 6 bases to trimming and J lost 4 bases, with 10 bases between them. The CDR3 protein is CASSLSGYEQYF. As DNA, the CDR3 is TGTGCCAGCAGCTTAAGCGGGTACGAGCAGTACTTC.

The V call is TRBV2, the J call TRBJ2-5; 15 bases are a match to TRBD2. Germline loops: CDR1 SNHLY, CDR2 FYNNEI. Trimming at V came to 6 bases and at J to 2 bases, leaving 4 bases not matched to a gene. This CDR3 spans 16 amino acids. The CDR3, as DNA: TGTGCCAGCAGCACCGGGACTAGCGGGGGGCAAGAGACCCAGTACTTC. As protein: CASSTGTSGGQETQYF.

CDR3 region: CASSHGTGSRDTQYF. The CDR3 bases are TGTGCCAGCAGCCACGGGACAGGGTCACGGGATACGCAGTATTTT. The genes are TRBV11-3 and TRBJ2-3, with TRBD1 matching over 9 bases. The germline V gene has CDR1 SGHNT and CDR2 YENEEA. V shed 5 bases, J shed 6 bases, and the junction held 9 bases outside the gene matches. The CDR3 consists of 15 residues.

The rearrangement links TRBV4-3 to TRBJ1-5; D is possibly TRBD1 (6 bases). Germline CDR1 is LGHNA and CDR2 is YSLEER. Between the trimmed V and J ends, which lost 0 bases and 4 bases, there was a span of 13 bases. The CDR3 loop spans 16 amino acids. CDR3: CASSQDFAGANQPQHF. CDR3 in DNA: TGCGCCAGCAGCCAAGACTTCGCAGGGGCTAATCAGCCCCAGCATTTT.

V and J are TRBV7-2 and TRBJ2-3; 13 bases agree with TRBD2. This CDR3 is built from 15 residues. V shed 5 bases and J 4 bases; nucleotides not matched to a gene: 3. Germline V gene data show CDR1 as SGHTA and CDR2 as FQGNSA. This CDR3 is CASSQGTSGADTQYF. The CDR3 coding sequence is TGTGCCAGCAGCCAGGGGACTAGCGGGGCAGATACGCAGTATTTT.

This clone was detected a few times. CDR3 sequence (DNA): TGCGCCAGCAGTTTTCTCGGGGGGTATAACACCGGGGAGCTGTTTTTT. It yields the protein CASSFLGGYNTGELFF. The V call is TRBV10-2, the J call TRBJ2-2, with 7 bases fitting TRBD2. This CDR3 is 16 amino acids long. Germline CDR1 reads WSHSY; CDR2 reads SAAADI. After removal of 5 bases from V and 2 bases from J, the junction contained 8 bases not matched to a gene.

J is TRBJ1-6 and V is TRBV10-3; D is uncertain. Trimming stripped 6 bases from V and 9 bases from J, with 12 bases between. CDR1 is ENHRY, CDR2 SYGVKD, per germline. The length of the CDR3 is 13 residues. The DNA of the CDR3 is TGTGCCATCAGCCTTAAAACTGGTTCACCCCTCCACTTT. Its protein is CAISLKTGSPLHF.

CDR3 loop: CASSQGGTRSEKLFF. The CDR3 coding sequence is TGCGCCAGCAGCCAAGGTGGGACAAGGAGTGAAAAACTGTTTTTT. The genes are TRBV4-1 and TRBJ1-4, with D maybe TRBD1 (6 bases). V was shortened by 1 base and J by 7 bases, with 13 bases between the two germline ends. The CDR3 covers 15 residues. Germline CDR1 and CDR2: MGHRA and YSYEKL.

The J gene is TRBJ1-1, the V gene TRBV18; the match to TRBD1 covers 7 bases. CDR1 KGHSH and CDR2 LQKENI come from the germline V gene. Unmatched junction bases numbered 10, after V lost 4 bases and J lost 2 bases. This CDR3 comprises 16 residues. CDR3 amino acids: CASSHIRQGSNTEAFF. CDR3 DNA sequence: TGTGCCAGCTCACACATACGACAGGGTTCTAACACTGAAGCTTTCTTT.

The gene calls are TRBV10-3 and TRBJ2-3; 10 nucleotides align to TRBD1. CDR1 and CDR2 from the germline V gene are ENHRY and SYGVKD. The CDR3 spans 14 residues. Trimming at V came to 8 bases and at J to 2 bases, leaving 4 bases not matched to a gene. This CDR3 reads CAISGQGVTDTQYF. CDR3 DNA sequence: TGTGCCATCTCCGGACAGGGGGTCACAGATACGCAGTATTTT.

The chain employs TRBV11-3 and TRBJ1-1; no clear D gene. V lost 2 bases and J 1 base, leaving 20 bases between the germline ends. The CDR3 has 18 amino acids. The germline CDR1 and CDR2 sequences are SGHNT and YENEEA. CDR3 coding DNA: TGTGCCAGCAGCTTAAGTGGAGTGTGGGGAGTTGAGAACACTGAAGCTTTCTTT. Translation: CASSLSGVWGVENTEAFF.

The chain carries TRBV27 and TRBJ1-5; the D gene is possibly TRBD1 (5 bases). The V end was cut by 3 bases, the J end by 5 bases, with 8 bases between. The CDR3 totals 13 residues. From germline, CDR1 is MNHEY and CDR2 SMNVEV (reference sequence). The CDR3 loop is CASSFGGDQPQHF. CDR3 DNA sequence: TGTGCCAGCAGTTTCGGGGGGGATCAGCCCCAGCATTTT.

CDR3 sequence: CAWSGDRDEQYF. Here the CDR3 DNA reads TGTGCCTGGAGTGGGGACAGGGACGAGCAGTACTTC. This chain joins TRBV30 and TRBJ2-7; 9 bases are shared with TRBD1. V shed 1 base and J 5 bases; nucleotides not matched to a gene: 0. Germline assignment: CDR1 GTSNPN and CDR2 SVGIG (reference sequence). The CDR3 runs to 12 residues.

This clone has a handful of counts. The chain recombines TRBV30 with TRBJ2-5, with 8 bases identical to TRBD1. The CDR3 spans 12 residues. Germline lookup yields CDR1 GTSNPN and CDR2 SVGIG (reference sequence). This CDR3 reads CAGQVTRGTQYF. Written as DNA, the CDR3 is TGTGCGGGACAGGTTACAAGGGGGACCCAGTACTTC. The whole variable domain, filled in from reference TRBV30 and TRBJ2-5, reads SQTIHQWPATLVQPVGSPLSLECTVEGTSNPNLYWYRQAAGRGLQLLFYSVGIGQISSEVPQNLSASRPQDRQFILSSKKLLLSDSGFYLCAGQVTRGTQYFGPGTRLLVL.

The chain joins TRBV14 to TRBJ2-7, with 10 nucleotides matching TRBD1. V lost 8 bases to trimming and J lost 2 bases; unmatched junction nucleotides: 6. CDR3 length: 14 residues. Germline V gene lookup returns CDR1 SGHDN and CDR2 FVKESK. The CDR3 spells CASSGQGVPYEQYF. As DNA, the CDR3 is TGTGCCAGCTCCGGACAGGGGGTTCCCTACGAGCAGTACTTC.